The rows below give T cell receptor beta chains drawn from one sample of a study of blood T cell repertoires in COVID-19. The table came from immunoSEQ multiplex PCR; TCRdb's copy has only in-frame clones and leaves some out. This sample has approximately 200,000 clones; roughly 81% occur once, and the top ten carry around 1%. Sample: peripheral blood. The receptors originated from a man aged 40-55 years with acute or convalescent COVID-19. CDR3s include the opening cysteine and the closing phenylalanine or tryptophan. Fields, in order: CDR3 protein, CDR3 DNA, D gene, V gene, clone size, J gene. A D gene is named only where the DNA matches it firmly. Not every row has a clone size; where given, it reads once, few, many or a size class.

CASSPQGALRDIQYF	TGTGCCAGCAGCCCCCAAGGGGCCCTCAGGGACATTCAGTACTTC	NA	TRBV3-1/TRBV3-2	NA	TRBJ2-4
CASSLLARVRETQYF	TGTGCCAGCAGTTTATTGGCCAGGGTACGAGAGACCCAGTACTTC	NA	TRBV28	NA	TRBJ2-5
CASSQGPAADNQPQHF	TGTGCCAGCAGCCAAGGACCTGCAGCGGACAATCAGCCCCAGCATTTT	NA	TRBV4-2	NA	TRBJ1-5
CASSQVMPRGGNTIYF	TGTGCCAGCAGCCAAGTGATGCCCAGAGGGGGAAACACCATATATTTT	NA	TRBV3-1/TRBV3-2	NA	TRBJ1-3
CASSYGTAGGEQYF	TGTGCCAGCAGTTACGGGACGGCTGGAGGGGAGCAGTACTTC	NA	TRBV6-5	once	TRBJ2-7
CASSLQGARTEAFF	TGTGCCAGCAGTTTACAGGGGGCGCGTACTGAAGCTTTCTTT	TRBD1	TRBV28	NA	TRBJ1-1
CASGGESSPTDTQYF	TGCGCCAGCGGTGGAGAGTCTAGCCCTACAGATACGCAGTATTTT	NA	TRBV5-1	NA	TRBJ2-3
CASSRGTGEYYGYTF	TGTGCCAGCAGCCGAGGGACAGGGGAGTATTATGGCTACACCTTC	TRBD1	TRBV14	NA	TRBJ1-2
CASRTDRVSTEAFF	TGTGCCAGTAGGACCGACAGGGTGTCCACTGAAGCTTTCTTT	TRBD1	TRBV19	NA	TRBJ1-1
CASRRGGSYNEQFF	TGTGCCAGCAGGCGGGGGGGCTCCTACAATGAGCAGTTCTTC	TRBD2	TRBV6-5	NA	TRBJ2-1
CASSSDRNTEAFF	TGTGCCAGCAGCTCGGACAGGAACACTGAAGCTTTCTTT	NA	TRBV28	NA	TRBJ1-1
CASSAFREGGAFF	TGTGCCAGCAGCGCATTCAGGGAGGGGGGAGCTTTCTTT	NA	TRBV9	NA	TRBJ1-1
CAISTDTPPTQYF	TGTGCCATCAGTACGGACACGCCGCCGACCCAGTACTTC	NA	TRBV10-3	NA	TRBJ2-5
CASSFTKIEAFF	TGTGCCAGCAGTTTTACAAAGATTGAAGCTTTCTTT	NA	TRBV12-3/TRBV12-4	NA	TRBJ1-1